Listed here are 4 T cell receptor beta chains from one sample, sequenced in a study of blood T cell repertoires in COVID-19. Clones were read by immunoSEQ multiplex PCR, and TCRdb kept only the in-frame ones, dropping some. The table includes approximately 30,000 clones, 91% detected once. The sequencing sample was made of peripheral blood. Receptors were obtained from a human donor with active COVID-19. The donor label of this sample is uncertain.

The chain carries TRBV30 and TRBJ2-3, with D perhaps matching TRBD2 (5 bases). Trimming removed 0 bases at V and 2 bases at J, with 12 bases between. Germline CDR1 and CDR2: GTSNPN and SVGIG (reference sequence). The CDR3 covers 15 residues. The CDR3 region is CAWSVVSGPTDTQYF. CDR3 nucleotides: TGTGCCTGGAGTGTAGTCAGCGGCCCCACAGATACGCAGTATTTT.

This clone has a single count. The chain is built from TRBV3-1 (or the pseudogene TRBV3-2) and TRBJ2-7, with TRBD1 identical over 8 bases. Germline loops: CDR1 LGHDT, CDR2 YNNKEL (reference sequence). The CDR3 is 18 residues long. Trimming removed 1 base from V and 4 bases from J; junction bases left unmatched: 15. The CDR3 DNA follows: TGTGCCAGCAGCCAAGCTTCTAACCGGGACAGGATCTTATACGAGCAGTACTTC. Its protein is CASSQASNRDRILYEQYF.

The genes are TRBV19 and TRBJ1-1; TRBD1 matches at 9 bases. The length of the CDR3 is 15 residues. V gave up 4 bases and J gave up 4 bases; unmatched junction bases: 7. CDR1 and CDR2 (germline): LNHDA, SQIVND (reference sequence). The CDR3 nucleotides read TGTGCCAGTAGTACCACGACAGGGGGAAGCACTGAAGCTTTCTTT. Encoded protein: CASSTTTGGSTEAFF.

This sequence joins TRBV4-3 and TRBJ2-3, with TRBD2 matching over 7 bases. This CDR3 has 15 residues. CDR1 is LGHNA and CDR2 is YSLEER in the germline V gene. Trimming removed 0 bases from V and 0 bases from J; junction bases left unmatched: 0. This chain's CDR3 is CASSQERESTDTQYF. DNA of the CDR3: TGCGCCAGCAGCCAAGAGCGGGAGAGCACAGATACGCAGTATTTT.